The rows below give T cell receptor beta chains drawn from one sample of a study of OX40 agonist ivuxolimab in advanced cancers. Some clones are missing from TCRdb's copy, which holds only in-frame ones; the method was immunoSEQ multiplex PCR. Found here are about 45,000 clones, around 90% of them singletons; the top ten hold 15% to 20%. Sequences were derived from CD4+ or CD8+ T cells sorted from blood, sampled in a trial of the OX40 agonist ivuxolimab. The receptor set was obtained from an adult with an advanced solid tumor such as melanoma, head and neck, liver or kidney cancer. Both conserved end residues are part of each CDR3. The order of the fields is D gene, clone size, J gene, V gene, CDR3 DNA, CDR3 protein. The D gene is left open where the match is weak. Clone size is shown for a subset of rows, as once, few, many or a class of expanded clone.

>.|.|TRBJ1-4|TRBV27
TGTGCCAGCAGTTTACTGGGGGAAAAACTGTTTTTT
CASSLLGEKLFF
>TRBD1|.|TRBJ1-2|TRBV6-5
TGTGCCAGCAGCCCAGGACAGGGGGCGCGGGGCTACACCTTC
CASSPGQGARGYTF
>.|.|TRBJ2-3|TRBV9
TGTGCCAGCAGCGTAGGACCGGCAGATACGCAGTATTTT
CASSVGPADTQYF
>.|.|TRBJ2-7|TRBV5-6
TGTGCCAGCAGCCCAGACAACACGGCCTACGAGCAGTACTTC
CASSPDNTAYEQYF
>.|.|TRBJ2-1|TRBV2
TGTGCCAGCAGTGAATCGGGGGCATCTTACAATGAGCAGTTCTTC
CASSESGASYNEQFF
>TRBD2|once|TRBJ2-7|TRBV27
TGTGCCAGCAGTTTACTAGCGGGGGTCTTATCCGAGCAGTACTTC
CASSLLAGVLSEQYF
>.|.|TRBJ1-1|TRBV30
TGTGCCTGGAGTATGGGAATAGGCACTGAAGCTTTCTTT
CAWSMGIGTEAFF
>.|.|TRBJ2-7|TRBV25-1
TGTGCCAGCATTCCACGTCCGGCTAAATACTACGAGCAGTACTTC
CASIPRPAKYYEQYF
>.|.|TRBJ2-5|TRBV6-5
TGTGCCAGCAGCCCCGTCAATTCCATAGAGACCCAGTACTTC
CASSPVNSIETQYF
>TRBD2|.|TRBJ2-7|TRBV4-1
TGCGCCAGCAGCCTAACTAGCGGCTCCTACGAGCAGTACTTC
CASSLTSGSYEQYF
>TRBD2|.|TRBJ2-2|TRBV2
TGTGCCAGCAGTGATCACCCCCCGGGGACTAGCGGCACCGGGGAGCTGTTTTTT
CASSDHPPGTSGTGELFF
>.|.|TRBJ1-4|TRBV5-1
TGCGCCAGCAGCGAGAATAGGGAGGCGGAAAAACTGTTTTTT
CASSENREAEKLFF
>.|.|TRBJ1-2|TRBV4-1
TGCGCCAGCAGCCAAGAGGAACAGGCTTTTGACTATGGCTACACCTTC
CASSQEEQAFDYGYTF
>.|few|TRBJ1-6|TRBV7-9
TGTGCCAGCAGCTCCGATTCACCCCTCCACTTT
CASSSDSPLHF
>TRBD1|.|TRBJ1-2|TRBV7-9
TGTGCCAGCAGCTTGCCGGGACAGGGGTTTGGCTACACCTTC
CASSLPGQGFGYTF
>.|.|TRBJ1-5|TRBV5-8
TGTGCCAGCAGCTTGGGAGCTGCAGGCCCCCAGCATTTT
CASSLGAAGPQHF
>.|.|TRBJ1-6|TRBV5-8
TGTGCCAGCATCCTTACCGTCCGTTCACCCCTCCACTTT
CASILTVRSPLHF
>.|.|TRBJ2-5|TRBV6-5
TGTGCCAGCAAATCAACCGGTGGACTGGGAGAGACCCAGTACTTC
CASKSTGGLGETQYF
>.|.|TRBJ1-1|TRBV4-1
TGCGCCAGCAGCCAAGAGACGGGCGGTTTGAACACTGAAGCTTTCTTT
CASSQETGGLNTEAFF
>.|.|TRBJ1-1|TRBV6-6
TGTGCCAGCAGTTACCAGGTTCAGAACACTGAAGCTTTCTTT
CASSYQVQNTEAFF
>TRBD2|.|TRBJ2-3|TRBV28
TGTGCCAGCAGCCCCCTAGCGGGGGGCGGAGATACGCAGTATTTT
CASSPLAGGGDTQYF
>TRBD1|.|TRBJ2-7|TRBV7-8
TGTGCCAGCAGCTTAGGAGCCGGGACAGGGGACGAGCAGTACTTC
CASSLGAGTGDEQYF